Included here is one T cell receptor (beta chain) sequence, with context. Its antigen is still unknown. This specimen comes from a study of blood T cells in healthy people across ages. Isolation of PBMCs gave at least 6 million cells per sample. The authors ran a second PCR of roughly 6 to 11 cycles using a sample-barcoded 5' primer and a J-beta primer mix. TCRdb called the 5' RACE reads again in MiXCR, with one record for every CDR3 protein. The table shows about a million distinct CDR3 sequences, with roughly 51% occurring only once. Study-wide points: Diversity was higher, and naive CD4+ cells more numerous, in long-lived donors than in aged donors.

The germline V gene encodes CDR1 SQVTM and CDR2 ANQGSEA. V was pared by 4 bases and J by 2 bases, with 9 bases between. The CDR3 has 13 residues. The source material was blood. This receptor was identified in a woman aged 55-69 years in good health. The rearrangement joins TRBV29-1 to TRBJ2-1; D is ambiguous. CDR3 in amino acids: CSVVRSPYNEQFF. The CDR3 DNA sequence: TGCAGCGTTGTTAGATCCCCCTACAATGAGCAGTTCTTC.